This T cell receptor beta chain was documented in a study of blood T cell repertoires in COVID-19. This CDR3 is built from 15 residues. CDR1 is SGHAT and CDR2 is FQNNGV in the germline V gene. V shed 1 base and J shed 5 bases, with 11 bases lying between them. The table came from immunoSEQ multiplex PCR; TCRdb's copy has only in-frame clones and leaves some out. In the table there are tens of thousands of clones, 84% of which are singletons. This clonotype was sampled from a man aged 45-60 years with acute or convalescent COVID-19. The gene calls are TRBV11-2 and TRBJ1-4, with D uncertain. The specimen was peripheral blood. The CDR3 loop reads CASSLVQSWNEKLFF. DNA of the CDR3: TGTGCCAGCAGCTTAGTACAGTCATGGAATGAAAAACTGTTTTTT.